The sequence of this T cell receptor (beta chain) was determined in a study of T cells after yellow fever vaccination. Germline CDR1 reads LGHNA; CDR2 reads YNFKEQ. Trimming took 0 bases from V and 2 from J; bases not matched to a gene: 5. The CDR3 covers 17 residues. Regarding the study as a whole: Any FACS-sorted repertoire could hold abundant clonotypes that contaminate it from the bulk population. Weaker in magnitude, the secondary response showed a faster peak on day 5 versus 15.

5'RACE template switching produced TCR cDNA carrying a universal primer site and UMIs. TCRdb analysed the 5' RACE reads with MiXCR anew, one entry per CDR3 protein. Among about 260,000 distinct CDR3 sequences, over 4.5% were seen once, and the ten largest hold under 3.5%. This clonotype was recorded at least ten times. Its specificity is not known. Material: CD4+ T cells sorted from PBMCs, obtained on the day of the yellow fever booster vaccination. The receptor was isolated from a man aged 18 to 30 who received the YFV17D yellow fever vaccine. This chain links TRBV4-2 with TRBJ2-2, with TRBD2 matching 8 bases. The CDR3 region is CASSQDGAGVNTGELFF. For the CDR3, the DNA is TGTGCCAGCAGCCAAGATGGAGCGGGGGTAAACACCGGGGAGCTGTTTTTT.